The text below deals with one TCR beta chain. Its target is not known. Trimming at V came to 6 bases and at J to 5 bases, leaving 2 bases not matched to a gene. This CDR3 contains 12 residues. Germline V gene data show CDR1 as SGDLS and CDR2 as YYNGEE. CD45RO-negative, CCR7-positively selected cells formed the naive CD8 fraction, excluding terminally differentiated effector memory CD45RA+ cells. The DNA input per sorted-subset replicate PCR was 150 to 200 ng, corresponding to tens of thousands of T cell genomes. TCRdb's copy holds only in-frame clones and misses some; the assay was immunoSEQ multiplex PCR. The table lists hundreds of thousands of clones, roughly 92% of them singletons, with about 25% in the top ten. This specimen comes from a study of shared clonotypes between healthy human individuals. Study results and caveats: Clonotype sharing across several donors was observed for 4% to 5.5% of naive CD4 clonotypes. Naive subsets usually exceeded memory subsets in estimated richness. Clonotype sharing among donors, it was expected, would be affected by sequencing depth.

The sequencing input was naive CD8+ T cells sorted from blood. This chain joins TRBV9 and TRBJ2-1; the match to TRBD1 covers 7 bases. The TCR comes from a man aged 30-40 years in good health. The CDR3 spells CASKGADNEQFF. As DNA, the CDR3 is TGTGCCAGCAAGGGGGCGGACAATGAGCAGTTCTTC.